Listed below are T cell receptor beta chains from one sample, sequenced in a study of T-cell reconstitution after alpha-beta-depleted transplantation in children. TCRdb used MiXCR to reprocess the PCR reads, holding one entry per CDR3 protein. The sample yields 98,000 or so distinct CDR3 sequences, less than 25% seen once. The specimen comprised PBMCs, sampled before TCRalphabeta/CD19-depleted stem cell transplant. The receptor set was obtained from a boy aged 2 to 10 with acute lymphoblastic leukemia, due to receive a stem cell transplant. CDR3s include the opening cysteine and the closing phenylalanine or tryptophan. A D gene is named only where the DNA matches it firmly. A clone size is listed for some rows: how often the clone was seen (once, few, many), or a class if it is expanded.

TRBJ2-7	TRBV28	few	TRBD1	TGTGCCAGCAGTTCCTCCGGGACAGTGCTTTCCGAGCAGTACTTC	CASSSSGTVLSEQYF
TRBJ2-4	TRBV29-1	.	.	TGCAGCGCCCTGGGGTGGGACATTCAGTACTTC	CSALGWDIQYF
TRBJ2-3	TRBV6-6	many	.	TGTGCCAGCGGGCATGGGGCAGATACGCAGTATTTT	CASGHGADTQYF
TRBJ2-5	TRBV7-2	few	TRBD2	TGTGCCAGCAGCCCCCGACTAGCGGGAGAGTCTGAGACCCAGTACTTC	CASSPRLAGESETQYF
TRBJ1-5	TRBV20-1	few	TRBD1	TGCAGTGCTAAAAGGTACGGGACAGACAATCAGCCCCAGCATTTT	CSAKRYGTDNQPQHF
TRBJ1-3	TRBV5-1	.	TRBD1	TGCGCCAGCAGCTCGACAGGGCAAGGAAACACCATATATTTT	CASSSTGQGNTIYF
TRBJ2-1	TRBV27	few	.	TGTGCCAGCAGTCGGGACTGGGAACCCTACAATGAGCAGTTCTTC	CASSRDWEPYNEQFF
TRBJ2-7	TRBV28	once	TRBD1	TGTGCCAGCAGTTTGGCGCCAGGGGGAGAGCAGTACTTC	CASSLAPGGEQYF
TRBJ2-2	TRBV21-1	many	.	TGTGCCAGCCGCCTGCCGGGACGGTGTAACACCGGGGAGCTGTTTTTT	CASRLPGRCNTGELFF
TRBJ1-2	TRBV5-6	few	.	TGTGCCAGCAGGCTCCTTCGGGCAGCGGGTGGCTACACCTTC	CASRLLRAAGGYTF
TRBJ1-1	TRBV25-1	.	TRBD1	TGTGCCAGCAGTGACACCTTCGGACAGGGAAACACTGAAGCTTTCTTT	CASSDTFGQGNTEAFF
TRBJ1-5	TRBV29-1	few	.	TGCAGCGTACGACTCCGGGATCAGCCCCAGCATTTT	CSVRLRDQPQHF
TRBJ2-5	TRBV7-2	many	.	TGTGCCAGCAGCCTCGCATGGCAAGAGACCCAGTACTTC	CASSLAWQETQYF
TRBJ1-4	TRBV5-1	few	.	TGCGCCAGCAGCCCCGATCGGATCCTATCTAATGAAAAACTGTTTTTT	CASSPDRILSNEKLFF
TRBJ2-6	TRBV4-2	.	TRBD1	TGTGCCAGCAGCTCCGGGACAGGGGGGTCCGGGGCCAACGTCCTGACTTTC	CASSSGTGGSGANVLTF
TRBJ2-4	TRBV6-5	.	TRBD2	TGTGACAGCAGTTACTCGCGGGACTACCAGCCCTACAACATTCAGTACTTC	CDSSYSRDYQPYNIQYF
TRBJ2-3	TRBV9	many	.	TGTGCCAGCAGCGCACCGGGACCCCGGTTGGATACGCAGTATTTT	CASSAPGPRLDTQYF
TRBJ2-7	TRBV18	few	.	TGTGCCAGCTCACCGGCTTCGGGAATTTGGCACGAGCAGTACTTC	CASSPASGIWHEQYF
TRBJ2-1	TRBV10-3	.	.	TGTGCCATCAGGGGAGATATGCAGGGGAGGGACTCCTACAATGAGCAGTTCTTC	CAIRGDMQGRDSYNEQFF
TRBJ2-7	TRBV18	.	.	TGTGCCAGCTCACCAGAAGGGTACGAGCAGTACTTC	CASSPEGYEQYF
TRBJ2-1	TRBV7-8	many	.	TGTGCCAGCAGCTTAGCGTGGCAGGTAGTCAATGAGCAGTTCTTC	CASSLAWQVVNEQFF
TRBJ2-7	TRBV20-1	few	.	TGCAGTGCCACAGACCCTAGGGGCTACGAGCAGTACTTC	CSATDPRGYEQYF
TRBJ1-5	TRBV20-1	.	TRBD1	TGCAGTGCTAGCCTAGGACAGGGCAATCAGCCCCAGCATTTT	CSASLGQGNQPQHF
TRBJ2-1	TRBV5-6	.	TRBD1	TGTGCCAGCAGCTTGCCGGGACAGGGACACAATGAGCAGTTCTTC	CASSLPGQGHNEQFF
TRBJ2-5	TRBV5-5	.	TRBD1	TGTGCCAGCAGCCCCGGACAGGGAACCCTCCAAGAGACCCAGTACTTC	CASSPGQGTLQETQYF
TRBJ2-7	TRBV3-1	.	.	TGTGCCAGCAGCCAAATGTCCTACGAGCAGTACTTC	CASSQMSYEQYF
TRBJ1-1	TRBV5-1	.	.	TGCGCCAGCAGCTCGATCCCCGCGATGATGAACACTGAAGCTTTCTTT	CASSSIPAMMNTEAFF
TRBJ1-1	TRBV29-1	.	TRBD1	TGCAGCGCAGTGGACAGGTACACTGAAGCCTTCTTT	CSAVDRYTEAFF